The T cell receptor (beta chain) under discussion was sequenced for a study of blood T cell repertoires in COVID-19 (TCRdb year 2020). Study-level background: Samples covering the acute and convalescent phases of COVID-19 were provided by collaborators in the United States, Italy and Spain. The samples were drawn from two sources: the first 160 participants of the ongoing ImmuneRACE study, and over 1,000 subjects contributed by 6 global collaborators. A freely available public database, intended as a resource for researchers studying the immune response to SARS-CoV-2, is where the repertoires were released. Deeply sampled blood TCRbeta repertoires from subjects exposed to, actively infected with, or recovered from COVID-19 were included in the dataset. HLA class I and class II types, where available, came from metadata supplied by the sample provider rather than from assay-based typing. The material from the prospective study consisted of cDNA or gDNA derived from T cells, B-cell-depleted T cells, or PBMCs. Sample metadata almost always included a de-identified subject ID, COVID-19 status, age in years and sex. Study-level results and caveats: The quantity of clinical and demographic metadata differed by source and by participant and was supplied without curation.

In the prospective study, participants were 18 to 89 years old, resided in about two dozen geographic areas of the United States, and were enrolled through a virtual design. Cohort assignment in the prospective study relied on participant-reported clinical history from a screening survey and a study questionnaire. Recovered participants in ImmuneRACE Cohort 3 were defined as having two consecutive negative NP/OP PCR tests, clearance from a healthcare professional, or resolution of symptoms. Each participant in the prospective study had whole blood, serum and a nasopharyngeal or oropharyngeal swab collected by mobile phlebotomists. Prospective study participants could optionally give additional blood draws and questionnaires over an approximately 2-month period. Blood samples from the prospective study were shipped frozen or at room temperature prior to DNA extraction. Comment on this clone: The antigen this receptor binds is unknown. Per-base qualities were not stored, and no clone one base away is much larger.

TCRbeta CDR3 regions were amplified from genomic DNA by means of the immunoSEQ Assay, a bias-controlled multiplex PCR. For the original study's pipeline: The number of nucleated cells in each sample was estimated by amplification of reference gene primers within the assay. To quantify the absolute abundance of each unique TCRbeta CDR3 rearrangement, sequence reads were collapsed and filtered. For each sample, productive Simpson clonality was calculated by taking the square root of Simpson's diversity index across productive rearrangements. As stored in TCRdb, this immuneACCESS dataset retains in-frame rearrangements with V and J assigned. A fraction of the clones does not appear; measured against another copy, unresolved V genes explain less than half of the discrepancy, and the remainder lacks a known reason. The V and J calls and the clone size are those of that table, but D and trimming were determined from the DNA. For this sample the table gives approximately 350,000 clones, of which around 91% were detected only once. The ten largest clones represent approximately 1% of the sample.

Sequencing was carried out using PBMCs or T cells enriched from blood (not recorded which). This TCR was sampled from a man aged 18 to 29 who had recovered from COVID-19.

The bases are TGTGCCAGCAGTTACCCCGGGACAGGTCGCGAGCAGTACTTC. Protein translation: CASSYPGTGREQYF. The rearranged segments are TRBV6-5 and TRBJ2-7; TRBD1 lines up with 8 middle nucleotides. Counted from cysteine to phenylalanine, this CDR3 has 14 amino acids. Only the CDR3 portion is preserved as DNA: 42 bases, with reading frame beginning at the first base. Trimming leaves V shorter by 2 bases and J shorter by 6 bases, with the junction holding 6 bases beyond the gene matches. From the germline V gene, CDR1 is MNHEY and CDR2 is SVGAGI.